This T cell receptor beta chain was obtained from a study of blood T cell repertoires in COVID-19. Profiling relied on immunoSEQ multiplex PCR, and the TCRdb table lists in-frame clones only, not all of them. Counted here are around 200,000 clones, 80% to 90% occurring once; the ten biggest clones make up under 3.5%. This CDR3 region has 14 residues. Germline-derived CDR1 and CDR2 are SGDLS and YYNGEE. Trimming at V came to 3 bases and at J to 6 bases, leaving 7 bases not matched to a gene. The TCR originated in a man between 60 and 75 years old with acute or convalescent COVID-19. The chain combines TRBV9 with TRBJ2-5; 8 bases are shared with TRBD1. The material sequenced was peripheral blood. The CDR3 DNA reads TGTGCCAGCAGCGGTGACAGGGGCGGGAAGACCCAGTACTTC. This translates into CASSGDRGGKTQYF. Looking up the rest from reference TRBV9 and TRBJ2-5 gives the full variable domain: DSGVTQTPKHLITATGQRVTLRCSPRSGDLSVYWYQQSLDQGLQFLIQYYNGEERAKGNILERFSAQQFPDLHSELNLSSLELGDSALYFCASSGDRGGKTQYFGPGTRLLVL.